Listed here are 7 T cell receptor beta chains from one sample, sequenced in a study of blood T cells in healthy people across ages. A sample-barcoded 5' primer and a J-beta primer mix were used in a second PCR of roughly 6 to 11 cycles. TCRdb redid the calling of the 5' RACE reads with MiXCR, one entry per CDR3 protein. The sample carries around 1,000,000 distinct CDR3 sequences, under 30% recorded once. This sample was shared with a second study, whose subject was T cells of mothers and their children.

The sequencing sample was made of blood. The receptors were gathered from a girl aged 2 to 9 in good health.

This clonotype was counted at least ten times. The chain's CDR3 is CASSVGGSGQPQHF. The CDR3 nucleotides are TGTGCCAGCAGCGTAGGGGGGTCCGGCCAGCCCCAGCATTTT. The V gene is TRBV9, the J gene TRBJ1-5; tentative D call: TRBD1 (5 bases). The CDR3 is made up of 14 amino acids. Germline values: CDR1 SGDLS, CDR2 YYNGEE. The germline V and J ends were trimmed by 0 bases and 7 bases, with 11 bases remaining between them.

This clonotype has more than one count but fewer than ten. This rearrangement joins TRBV5-1 to TRBJ2-5; TRBD2 matches 12 bases. TRBJ2-1 matches the DNA end more closely, so the J call is doubtful. Germline V gives CDR1 SGHRS, CDR2 YFSETQ. This CDR3 region has 15 residues. The CDR3 region is CASRQLAGGSNEQFF. CDR3 nucleotides: TGCGCCAGCAGACAACTAGCGGGAGGAAGCAATGAGCAGTTCTTC.

The chain recombines TRBV12-3 or TRBV12-4 with TRBJ2-1; D may be TRBD1 (6 bases). The CDR3 consists of 12 residues. The V gene lost 6 bases and the J gene lost 10 bases, with 13 bases spanning the gap. The CDR3 loop reads CASREGQIEQFF. In DNA, the CDR3 is TGTGCCAGCAGAGAAGGACAGATAGAGCAGTTCTTC.

This clonotype was seen at least ten times. The J gene is TRBJ1-2, the V gene TRBV5-1, with 8 bases aligning to TRBD1. With V trimmed by 4 bases and J by 0 bases, 2 bases remained unmatched. Germline V gives CDR1 SGHRS, CDR2 YFSETQ. CDR3 size: 14 residues. The CDR3 DNA is TGCGCCAGCAGCCCGGGACAGGCTAACTATGGCTACACCTTC. Its translation is CASSPGQANYGYTF.

The genes are TRBV7-9 and TRBJ2-5; D not resolved. V was cut by 5 bases and J by 5 bases, with 12 bases left in between. The CDR3 is 13 amino acids. Germline assignment: CDR1 SEHNR and CDR2 FQNEAQ (reference sequence). The DNA for the CDR3 is TGTGCCAGCAGCCCCCAACCCAGCGAGACCCAGTACTTC. Encoded protein: CASSPQPSETQYF.

This clonotype was detected a few times. The genes are TRBV20-1 and TRBJ2-4, with D possibly matching TRBD1 (5 bases). The V gene lost 5 bases and the J gene lost 3 bases, with 20 bases spanning the gap. The V gene's germline CDR1 is DFQATT and CDR2 SNEGSKA (reference sequence). The CDR3 is 16 amino acids. CDR3 DNA: TGCAGTGCTGACGAACCTATTAAGCAGGGCAAAAACATTCAGTACTTC. It encodes CSADEPIKQGKNIQYF.

This clonotype showed up just a few times. The gene calls are TRBV4-1 and TRBJ2-2, with unresolved D. Germline V lookup: CDR1 MGHRA, CDR2 YSYEKL. The germline V and J ends were trimmed by 3 bases and 5 bases, with 25 bases remaining between them. The CDR3 spans 19 residues. CDR3 in DNA: TGCGCCAGCAGCCAGGAGTTTAGAGACTCGTACCCTAGAACCGGGGAGCTGTTTTTT. The encoded protein is CASSQEFRDSYPRTGELFF.